This record looks at one TCR beta chain sequence and its context. Its recognized antigen is unknown. Base qualities were left out, and no much larger clone turns up one base away. The library was prepared using RT-PCR. Sequencing took place on an Illumina HiSeq 2500. TCRdb ran its own pipeline on the public reads, namely fastp trimming at Q25 and MiXCR clone calling, and kept in-frame beta chains. Every distinct CDR3 protein forms one entry, paired with its most common genes and DNA. This sample gives about 300,000 distinct CDR3 sequences in total; roughly 22% of them show up just once. The ten biggest clones cover over 9% of the sample. The data were taken from a study of response to subunit inactivated influenza vaccine (dated by TCRdb to 2016 to 2019). Regarding the research as a whole: Deep quantitative T cell receptor repertoire profiling was used in the study to track responses to a trivalent subunit inactivated influenza vaccine. The paper as a whole reports these results and caveats: The authors proposed that each seasonal influenza vaccination may bring in only a limited number of new T cells.

The CDR1 and CDR2 encoded by the germline V gene are SGHTS and YDEGEE. The V end gives up 4 bases and the J end 0 bases, leaving 3 bases in the junction not matched to a gene. The CDR3 sequence holds 15 residues, the cysteine and phenylalanine included. Only the CDR3 DNA stays, 45 bases, in frame from base 1. Sequencing used PBMCs from blood, obtained less than 22 months after vaccination. The source of this sequence is a man aged 50 to 75 who received an inactivated influenza vaccine. Donor details come from another sample of the same person, matched by shared clones. This receptor chain uses TRBV5-8 and TRBJ1-5; TRBD1 agrees with 8 junctional bases. Here is the DNA: TGTGCCAGCAGCCAGGGACAGGTTAGCAATCAGCCCCAGCATTTT. This encodes CASSQGQVSNQPQHF.